The 2 T cell receptor beta chains below come from one sample, sequenced in a study of blood T cells in healthy people across ages. Sample-barcoded 5' priming and a J-beta primer mix drove a second PCR of about 6 to 11 cycles. One entry per CDR3 protein results from TCRdb running MiXCR on the 5' RACE reads. The table lists around 1,600,000 distinct CDR3 sequences, approximately 43% of them singletons. The sequenced material came from blood. The receptors were sampled from a woman between 18 and 29 years old in good health.

For this clonotype: The junction shows a germline mismatch at one end, possibly a read error. The chain recombines TRBV18 with TRBJ1-2; 7 bases are shared with TRBD1. The CDR3 has 12 residues. Germline assignment: CDR1 KGHSH and CDR2 LQKENI. CDR3 coding DNA: TGTGCCGGCTCACCAACAGGGGAAGGCTACACCTTC. Its translation: CAGSPTGEGYTF.

The chain couples TRBV10-3 to TRBJ2-1; D is unclear. The CDR3 sequence is 15 residues long. Germline V gene data show CDR1 as ENHRY and CDR2 as SYGVKD. Trimming took 5 bases from V and 4 from J, leaving 15 bases between them. The CDR3 DNA sequence: TGTGCCATCAGTTCGAAGGTGGCTGCGTACAATGAGCAGTTCTTC. Translated: CAISSKVAAYNEQFF.